Below, 10 T cell receptor beta chains from the same sample are listed, as sequenced in a study of blood T cell repertoires in COVID-19. TCRdb's table, derived via immunoSEQ multiplex PCR, lists solely in-frame clones and lacks some. The sample includes about 230,000 clones, around 80% of them seen just once. Sequenced: peripheral blood. The receptors shown here come from a man in his forties or fifties with acute or convalescent COVID-19.

CDR3 in DNA: TGTGCCAGCAAGAGACAGGACTACGAGCAGTACTTC. This encodes CASKRQDYEQYF. V gene TRBV2 combines with J gene TRBJ2-7, with a tentative D call TRBD1 (6 bases). V gave up 7 bases and J gave up 3 bases, with 10 bases separating them. CDR3 length: 12 amino acids. Germline-derived CDR1 and CDR2 are SNHLY and FYNNEI.

The V and J genes are TRBV7-9 and TRBJ2-7, with 7 bases that match TRBD2. Germline V CDR1 and CDR2: SEHNR, FQNEAQ (reference sequence). There are 14 residues in the CDR3. The ends lost 5 bases at V and 5 bases at J; junction bases unmatched: 9. CDR3 bases: TGTGCCAGCAGCGGCTCAAGCGGGATCAACGAGCAGTACTTC. Protein: CASSGSSGINEQYF.

The chain carries TRBV10-1 and TRBJ2-5; possible D gene TRBD2, 6 bases. Germline-derived CDR1 and CDR2 are WNHNN and SYGVQD (reference sequence). The CDR3 has 14 residues. Trimming left V 3 bases short and J 2 bases short, with 10 bases between. CDR3 nucleotides: TGCGCCAGCAGTGAAACGGCGGGGCAAGAGACCCAGTACTTC. This sequence encodes CASSETAGQETQYF.

The J gene is TRBJ1-5, the V gene TRBV27, with a weak D call TRBD1 (5 bases). Germline lookup yields CDR1 MNHEY and CDR2 SMNVEV (reference sequence). V lost 3 bases, J lost 6 bases, and 15 bases lay in between. This CDR3 region has 15 residues. In DNA, the CDR3 is TGTGCCAGCAGTTTGAATCCAGGGTGGACTCAGCCCCAGCATTTT. Its translation is CASSLNPGWTQPQHF.

The chain combines TRBV9 with TRBJ2-7; 7 positions agree with TRBD1. The germline gives CDR1 SGDLS, CDR2 YYNGEE. The CDR3 is 14 residues long. V shed 0 bases, J shed 2 bases, and the junction held 2 bases outside the gene matches. The DNA for the CDR3 is TGTGCCAGCAGCGTAGACCAGGGGGCCTACGAGCAGTACTTC. This translates into CASSVDQGAYEQYF.

The V gene is TRBV19, the J gene TRBJ1-6, with no clear D. Deletions cut 5 bases from V and 6 bases from J, with 17 bases between. The CDR3 loop spans 16 amino acids. Germline V CDR1 and CDR2: LNHDA, SQIVND (reference sequence). CDR3 region: CASSPPGRRFNSPLHF. The CDR3 DNA sequence: TGTGCCAGTAGTCCACCGGGTAGACGGTTTAATTCACCCCTCCACTTT.

The chain couples TRBV19 to TRBJ1-1; weak D call: TRBD1 (6 bases). Trimming left V 3 bases short and J 1 base short, with 12 bases between. CDR3 length equals 15 residues. Looked up from germline, CDR1 is LNHDA and CDR2 is SQIVND (reference sequence). The CDR3 nucleotides are TGTGCCAGTAGTATGTTGGGGGCTGAGAACACTGAAGCTTTCTTT. Translating gives CASSMLGAENTEAFF.

This clone was seen a single time. This chain connects TRBV5-4 to TRBJ2-1, with 9 bases aligning to TRBD2. V shed 1 base, J shed 4 bases, and the junction held 6 bases outside the gene matches. There are 16 residues in the CDR3. Germline CDR1 is SGHNT and CDR2 is YYREEE (reference sequence). The CDR3 sequence is CASSLNPSGIYNEQFF. CDR3 DNA: TGTGCCAGCAGCTTGAACCCTAGCGGGATTTACAATGAGCAGTTCTTC.

This chain joins TRBV12-3 or TRBV12-4 and TRBJ2-3, with a possible D match to TRBD1 (6 bases). V shed 7 bases and J shed 10 bases, with 18 bases lying between them. The CDR3 consists of 13 residues. In DNA, the CDR3 is TGTGCCAGCACCTTCCGTAACAGGGCTGCGCAGTATTTT. Amino acids: CASTFRNRAAQYF.

This sequence joins TRBV21-1 and TRBJ1-2; no DNA check was done on the table's D call, TRBD1. TRBV21-1 is reported as a pseudogene. The CDR3 runs to 19 residues. The CDR3 here is CASSTTQGDTFHLNYGYTF. CDR3 nucleotides: TGTGCCAGCAGCACCACACAAGGTGACACCTTTCATTTAAACTATGGCTACACCTTC.